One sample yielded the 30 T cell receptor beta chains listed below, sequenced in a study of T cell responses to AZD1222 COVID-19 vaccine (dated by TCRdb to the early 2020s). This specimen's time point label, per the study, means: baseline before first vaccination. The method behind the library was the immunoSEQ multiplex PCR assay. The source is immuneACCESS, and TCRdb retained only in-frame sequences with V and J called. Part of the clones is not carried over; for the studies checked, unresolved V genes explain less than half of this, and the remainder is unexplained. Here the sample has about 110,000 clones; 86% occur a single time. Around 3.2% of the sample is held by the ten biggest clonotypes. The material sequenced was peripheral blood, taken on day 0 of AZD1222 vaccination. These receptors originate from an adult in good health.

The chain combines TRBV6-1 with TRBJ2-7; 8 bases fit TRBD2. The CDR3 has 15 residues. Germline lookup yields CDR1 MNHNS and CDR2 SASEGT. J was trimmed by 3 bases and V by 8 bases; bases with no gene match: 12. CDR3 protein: CASDGGGGSNYEQYF. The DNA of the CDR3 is TGTGCCAGCGACGGGGGCGGGGGGTCCAACTACGAGCAGTACTTC.

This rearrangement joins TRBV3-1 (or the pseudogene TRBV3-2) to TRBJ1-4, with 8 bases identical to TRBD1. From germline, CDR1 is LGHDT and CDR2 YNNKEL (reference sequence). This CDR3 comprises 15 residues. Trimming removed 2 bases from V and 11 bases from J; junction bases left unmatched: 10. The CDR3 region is CASSQTAGQGVKLFF. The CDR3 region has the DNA TGTGCCAGCAGCCAAACTGCCGGACAGGGTGTGAAACTGTTTTTT.

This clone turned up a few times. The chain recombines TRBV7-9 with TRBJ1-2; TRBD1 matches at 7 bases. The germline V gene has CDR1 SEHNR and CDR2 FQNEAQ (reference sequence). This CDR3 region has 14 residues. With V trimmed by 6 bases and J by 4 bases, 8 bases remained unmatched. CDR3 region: CASSTGTEIYGYTF. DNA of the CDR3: TGTGCCAGCAGTACCGGGACAGAGATCTATGGCTACACCTTC.

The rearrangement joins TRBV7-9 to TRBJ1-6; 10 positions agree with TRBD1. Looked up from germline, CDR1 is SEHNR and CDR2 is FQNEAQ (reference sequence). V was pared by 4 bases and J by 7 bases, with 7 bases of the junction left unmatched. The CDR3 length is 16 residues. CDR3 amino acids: CASSYRTGGKNSPLHF. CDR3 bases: TGTGCCAGCAGCTACCGGACAGGGGGGAAGAATTCACCCCTCCACTTT. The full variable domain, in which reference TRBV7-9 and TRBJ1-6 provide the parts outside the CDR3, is DTGVSQNPRHKITKRGQNVTFRCDPISEHNRLYWYRQTLGQGPEFLTYFQNEAQLEKSRLLSDRFSAERPKGSFSTLEIQRTEQGDSAMYLCASSYRTGGKNSPLHFGNGTRLTVT.

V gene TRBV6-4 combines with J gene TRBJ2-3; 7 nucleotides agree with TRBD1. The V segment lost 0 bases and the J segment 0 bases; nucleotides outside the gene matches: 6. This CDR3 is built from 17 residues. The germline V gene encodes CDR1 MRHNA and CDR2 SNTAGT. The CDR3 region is CASSDSRGGLSTDTQYF. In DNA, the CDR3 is TGTGCCAGCAGTGACTCGAGAGGGGGCCTTAGCACAGATACGCAGTATTTT.

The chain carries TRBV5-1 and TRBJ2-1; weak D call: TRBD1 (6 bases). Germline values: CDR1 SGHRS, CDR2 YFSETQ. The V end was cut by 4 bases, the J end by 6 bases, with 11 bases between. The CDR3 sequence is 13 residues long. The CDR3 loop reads CASSIGQRNEQFF. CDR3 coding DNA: TGCGCCAGCAGCATCGGACAGCGCAATGAGCAGTTCTTC.

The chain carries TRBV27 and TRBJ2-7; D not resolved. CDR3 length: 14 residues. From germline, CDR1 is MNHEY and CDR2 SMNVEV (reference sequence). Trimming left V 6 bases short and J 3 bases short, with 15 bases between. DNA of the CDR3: TGTGCCAGCAGGGTTTCAACCAACAGCTACGAGCAGTACTTC. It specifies CASRVSTNSYEQYF.

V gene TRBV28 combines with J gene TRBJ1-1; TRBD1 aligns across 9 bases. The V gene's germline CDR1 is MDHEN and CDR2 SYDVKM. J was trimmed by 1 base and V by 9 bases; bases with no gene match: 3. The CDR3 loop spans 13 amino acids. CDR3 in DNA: TGTGCCAGGGGACAGGGAACGAACACTGAAGCTTTCTTT. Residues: CARGQGTNTEAFF.

The CDR3 sequence: CASSLGTGDRTDTQYF. CDR3 bases: TGTGCCAGCAGCCTAGGGACAGGGGATAGAACAGATACGCAGTATTTT. The chain couples TRBV7-9 to TRBJ2-3; 10 positions match TRBD1. The CDR3 is 16 residues long. With V trimmed by 5 bases and J by 3 bases, 8 bases remained unmatched. The V gene's germline CDR1 is SEHNR and CDR2 FQNEAQ (reference sequence).

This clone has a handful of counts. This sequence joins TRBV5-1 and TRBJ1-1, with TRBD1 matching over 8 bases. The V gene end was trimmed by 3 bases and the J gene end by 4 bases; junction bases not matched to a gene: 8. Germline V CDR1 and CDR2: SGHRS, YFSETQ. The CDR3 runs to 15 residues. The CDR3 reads CASSYDADRATEAFF. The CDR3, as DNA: TGCGCCAGCAGCTATGACGCGGACAGGGCCACTGAAGCTTTCTTT.

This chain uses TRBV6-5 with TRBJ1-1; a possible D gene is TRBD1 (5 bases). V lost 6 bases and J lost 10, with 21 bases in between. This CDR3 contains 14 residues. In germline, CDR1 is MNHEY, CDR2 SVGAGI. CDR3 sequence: CASSQSGRVIGAFF. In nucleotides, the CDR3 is TGTGCCAGCAGCCAATCGGGGCGCGTGATTGGAGCTTTCTTT.

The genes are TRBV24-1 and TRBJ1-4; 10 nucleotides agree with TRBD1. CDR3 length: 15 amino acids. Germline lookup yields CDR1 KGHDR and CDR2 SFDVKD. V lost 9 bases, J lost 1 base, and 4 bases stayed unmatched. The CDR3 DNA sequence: TGTGCCACCTCGGACAGGGGGGAAACTAATGAAAAACTGTTTTTT. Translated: CATSDRGETNEKLFF.

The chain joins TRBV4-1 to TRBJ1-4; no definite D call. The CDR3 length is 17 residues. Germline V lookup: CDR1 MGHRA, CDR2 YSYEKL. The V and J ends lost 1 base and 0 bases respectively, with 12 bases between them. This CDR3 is CASSQGSSAATNEKLFF. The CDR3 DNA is TGCGCCAGCAGCCAAGGTTCTTCGGCAGCAACTAATGAAAAACTGTTTTTT.

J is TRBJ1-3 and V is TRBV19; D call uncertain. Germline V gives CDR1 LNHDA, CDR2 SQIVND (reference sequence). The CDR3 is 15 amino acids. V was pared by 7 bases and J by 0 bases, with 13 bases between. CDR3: CASNQMMSSGNTIYF. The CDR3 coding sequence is TGTGCCAGTAACCAAATGATGAGCTCTGGAAACACCATATATTTT.

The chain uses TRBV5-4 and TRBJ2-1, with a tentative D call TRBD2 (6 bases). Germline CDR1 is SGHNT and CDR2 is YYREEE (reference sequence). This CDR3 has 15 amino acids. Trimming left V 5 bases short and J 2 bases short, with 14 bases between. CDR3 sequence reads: CASRSDAGPYNEQFF. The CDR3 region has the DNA TGTGCCAGCAGATCTGATGCGGGGCCCTACAATGAGCAGTTCTTC.

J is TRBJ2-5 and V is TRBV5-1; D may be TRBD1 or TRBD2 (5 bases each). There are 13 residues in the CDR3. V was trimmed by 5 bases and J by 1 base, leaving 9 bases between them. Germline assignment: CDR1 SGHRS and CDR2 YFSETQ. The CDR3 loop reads CASRGTLQETQYF. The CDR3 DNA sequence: TGCGCCAGCAGGGGGACCCTCCAAGAGACCCAGTACTTC.

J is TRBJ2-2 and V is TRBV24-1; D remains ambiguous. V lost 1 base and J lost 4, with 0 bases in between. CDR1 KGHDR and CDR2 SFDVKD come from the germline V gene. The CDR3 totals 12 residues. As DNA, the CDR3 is TGTGCCACCAGTGATTTCACCGGGGAGCTGTTTTTT. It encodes CATSDFTGELFF.

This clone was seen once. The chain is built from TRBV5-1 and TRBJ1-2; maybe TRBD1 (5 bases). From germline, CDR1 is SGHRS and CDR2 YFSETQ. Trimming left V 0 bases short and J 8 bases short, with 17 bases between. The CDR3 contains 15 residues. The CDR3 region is CASSLGQGEAMGYTF. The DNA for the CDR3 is TGCGCCAGCAGCTTGGGTCAGGGAGAGGCTATGGGCTACACCTTC. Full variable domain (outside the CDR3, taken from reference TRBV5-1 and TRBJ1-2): KAGVTQTPRYLIKTRGQQVTLSCSPISGHRSVSWYQQTPGQGLQFLFEYFSETQRNKGNFPGRFSGRQFSNSRSEMNVSTLELGDSALYLCASSLGQGEAMGYTFGSGTRLTVV.

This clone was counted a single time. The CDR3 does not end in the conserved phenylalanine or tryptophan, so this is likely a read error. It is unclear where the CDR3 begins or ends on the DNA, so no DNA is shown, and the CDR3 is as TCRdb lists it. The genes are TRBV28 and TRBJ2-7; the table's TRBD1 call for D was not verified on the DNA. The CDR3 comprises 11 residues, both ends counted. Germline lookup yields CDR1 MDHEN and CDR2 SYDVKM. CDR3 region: CASSFGDRVFL.

The CDR3 DNA sequence: TGTGCCAGCAGCTTAGGACAGAACAACAATGAGCAGTTCTTC. Its protein is CASSLGQNNNEQFF. The chain uses TRBV7-2 and TRBJ2-1; TRBD1 is a possible D gene (5 bases). The CDR3 runs to 14 residues. The V end lost 1 base, the J end lost 5 bases, and 9 bases lay between the germline ends. The V gene's germline CDR1 is SGHTA and CDR2 FQGNSA. Filled out from reference TRBV7-2 and TRBJ2-1, the complete variable domain reads GAGVSQSPSNKVTEKGKDVELRCDPISGHTALYWYRQSLGQGLEFLIYFQGNSAPDKSGLPSDRFSAERTGGSVSTLTIQRTQQEDSAVYLCASSLGQNNNEQFFGPGTRLTVL.

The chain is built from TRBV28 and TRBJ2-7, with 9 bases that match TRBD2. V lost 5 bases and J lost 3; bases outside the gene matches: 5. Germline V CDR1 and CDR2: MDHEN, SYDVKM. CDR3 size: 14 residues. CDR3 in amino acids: CASSAGGPYYEQYF. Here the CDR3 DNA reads TGTGCCAGCAGTGCGGGGGGGCCATACTACGAGCAGTACTTC.

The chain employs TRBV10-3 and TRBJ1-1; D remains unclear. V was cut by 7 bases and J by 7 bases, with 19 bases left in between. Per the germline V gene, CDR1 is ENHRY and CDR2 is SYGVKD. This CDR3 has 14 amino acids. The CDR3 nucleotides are TGTGCCATCATGCCTGGGTCAGGCCCCGATGAAGCTTTCTTT. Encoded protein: CAIMPGSGPDEAFF.

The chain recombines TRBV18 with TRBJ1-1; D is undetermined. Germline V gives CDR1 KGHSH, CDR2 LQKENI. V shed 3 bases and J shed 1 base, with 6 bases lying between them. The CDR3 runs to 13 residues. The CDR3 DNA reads TGTGCCAGCTCACCTAATCGGAACACTGAAGCTTTCTTT. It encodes CASSPNRNTEAFF.

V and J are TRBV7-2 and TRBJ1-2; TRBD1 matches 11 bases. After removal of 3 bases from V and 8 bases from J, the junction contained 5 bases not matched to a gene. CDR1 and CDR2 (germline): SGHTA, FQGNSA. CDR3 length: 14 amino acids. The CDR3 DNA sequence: TGTGCCAGCAGCTTTGGACAGGGGGCTTGGGGCTACACCTTC. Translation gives CASSFGQGAWGYTF. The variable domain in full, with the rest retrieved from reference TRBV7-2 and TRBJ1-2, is GAGVSQSPSNKVTEKGKDVELRCDPISGHTALYWYRQSLGQGLEFLIYFQGNSAPDKSGLPSDRFSAERTGGSVSTLTIQRTQQEDSAVYLCASSFGQGAWGYTFGSGTRLTVV.

CDR3 residues: CASSQWAGEVFF. DNA for the CDR3: TGTGCCAGCAGCCAATGGGCAGGAGAGGTTTTTTTT. V gene TRBV6-5 combines with J gene TRBJ1-4; no clear D. The CDR3 has 12 residues. The V gene's germline CDR1 is MNHEY and CDR2 SVGAGI. V lost 6 bases and J 17 bases, leaving 19 bases between the germline ends.

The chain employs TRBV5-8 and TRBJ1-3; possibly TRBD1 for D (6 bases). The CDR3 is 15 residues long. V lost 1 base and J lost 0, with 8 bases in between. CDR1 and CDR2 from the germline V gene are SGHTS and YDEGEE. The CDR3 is CASSLRDTSGNTIYF. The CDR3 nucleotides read TGTGCCAGCAGCTTGAGGGACACCTCTGGAAACACCATATATTTT.

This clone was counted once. The CDR3 region is CASREGQGRSTEAFF. The CDR3 bases are TGTGCCAGCAGGGAGGGGCAGGGGAGGAGCACTGAAGCTTTCTTT. The chain employs TRBV6-1 and TRBJ1-1; D perhaps matches TRBD1 (6 bases). Per the germline V gene, CDR1 is MNHNS and CDR2 is SASEGT. V was pared by 6 bases and J by 4 bases, with 18 bases between. The CDR3 is 15 amino acids.

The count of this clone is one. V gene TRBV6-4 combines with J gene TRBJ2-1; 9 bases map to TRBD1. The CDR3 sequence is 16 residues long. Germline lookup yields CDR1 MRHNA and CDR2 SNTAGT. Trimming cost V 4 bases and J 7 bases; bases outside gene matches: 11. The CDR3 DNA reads TGTGCCAGCAGTGCAGGGGGACGACAGGGGGTGAATGAGCAGTTCTTC. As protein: CASSAGGRQGVNEQFF.

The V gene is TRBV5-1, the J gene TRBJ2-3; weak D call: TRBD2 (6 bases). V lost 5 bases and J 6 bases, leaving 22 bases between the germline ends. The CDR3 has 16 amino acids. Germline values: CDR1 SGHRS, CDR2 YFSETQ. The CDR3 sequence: CASSPGVPPSLDTQYF. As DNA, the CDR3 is TGCGCCAGCAGTCCGGGAGTCCCTCCCTCGTTGGATACGCAGTATTTT.

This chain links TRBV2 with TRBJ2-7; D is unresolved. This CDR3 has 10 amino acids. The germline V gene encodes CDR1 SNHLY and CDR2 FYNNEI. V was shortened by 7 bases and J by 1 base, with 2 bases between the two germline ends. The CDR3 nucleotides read TGTGCCAGCAAGTCCTACGAGCAGTACTTC. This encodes CASKSYEQYF.